The rows below give T cell receptor beta chains drawn from one sample of a study of breast tumors, draining lymph nodes, adjacent tissues. One entry per CDR3 protein, called by TCRdb with MiXCR from the multiplex PCR reads. The sample contains roughly 130,000 distinct CDR3 sequences, 15% to 20% of which appear only once. The sample comprised axillary lymph node tissue. These receptors all stem from a female donor with breast cancer. Some clones in this sample may be carry-over from other donors' samples. Both conserved end residues are part of each CDR3. D genes are given only for firm matches. Clone size, where shown, is once, few, many, or a class for clones that have expanded.

j_call,d_call,clone_size,v_call,cdr3_nt,cdr3_aa
TRBJ2-3,NA,many,TRBV9,TGTGCCAGCCAGGCCGGGGGGCTGCCCACAGATACGCAGTATTTT,CASQAGGLPTDTQYF
TRBJ2-2,TRBD2,many,TRBV2,TGTGCCAGCAGGAGCGGGACTAGCGGGGGGACCGGGGAGCTGTTTTTT,CASRSGTSGGTGELFF
TRBJ2-1,NA,medium-sized,TRBV2,TGTGCCAGCAGTGGCCAGAGTGAGCAGTTCTTC,CASSGQSEQFF
TRBJ2-1,NA,many,TRBV10-2,TGCGCCAGCAGTGGGCGCGACTCCTACAATGAGCAGTTCTTC,CASSGRDSYNEQFF
TRBJ1-6,NA,many,TRBV19,TGTGCCAGTATAAAGAGGGATAGAGATTCACCCCTCCACTTT,CASIKRDRDSPLHF
TRBJ1-6,NA,many,TRBV7-9,TGTGCCAGCAGCGACCGCGGGGGGGGCATAAATTCACCCCTCCACTTT,CASSDRGGGINSPLHF
TRBJ2-3,NA,many,TRBV6-5,TGTGCCAGCAGTTACGGGTCAGGCGCACGCACAGATACGCAGTATTTT,CASSYGSGARTDTQYF
TRBJ2-7,NA,many,TRBV25-1,TGTGCCAGCAGTGATGGTCAACCCTCCTACGAGCAGTACTTC,CASSDGQPSYEQYF
TRBJ2-7,NA,many,TRBV19,TGTGCCAGTAGTATCGGAACAGCGGGCGAGCAGTACTTC,CASSIGTAGEQYF
TRBJ2-2,TRBD1,many,TRBV2,TGTGCCAGCAGGACACAGGGGTTAGGCTCCGGGGAGCTGTTTTTT,CASRTQGLGSGELFF
TRBJ2-3,NA,NA,TRBV20-1,TGCAGTGCTAGAGAATGGGGAGGCACAGATACGCAGTATTTT,CSAREWGGTDTQYF